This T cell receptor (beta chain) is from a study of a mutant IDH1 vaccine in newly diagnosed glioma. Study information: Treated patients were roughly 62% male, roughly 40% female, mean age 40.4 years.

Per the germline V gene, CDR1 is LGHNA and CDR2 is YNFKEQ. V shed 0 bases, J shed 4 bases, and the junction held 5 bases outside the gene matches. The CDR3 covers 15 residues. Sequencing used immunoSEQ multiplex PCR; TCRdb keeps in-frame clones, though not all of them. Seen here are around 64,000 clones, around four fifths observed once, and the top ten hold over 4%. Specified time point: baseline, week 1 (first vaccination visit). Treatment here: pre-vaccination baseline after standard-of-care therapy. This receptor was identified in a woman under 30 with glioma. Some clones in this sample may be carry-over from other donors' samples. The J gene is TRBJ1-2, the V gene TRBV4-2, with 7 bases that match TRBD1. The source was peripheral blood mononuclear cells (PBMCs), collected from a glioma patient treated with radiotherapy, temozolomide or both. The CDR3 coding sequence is TGTGCCAGCAGCCAAGAGACAGGGCAGGGCTATGGCTACACCTTC. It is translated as CASSQETGQGYGYTF.